The rows below give T cell receptor beta chains drawn from one sample of a study of T cells in Graves' hyperthyroidism and ophthalmopathy. TCRdb redid the calling of the multiplex PCR reads with MiXCR, one entry per CDR3 protein. The sample has about 690,000 distinct CDR3 sequences, 17% seen once. Sequencing input: blood. The receptors originated from a man over 45 with Graves' hyperthyroidism. Each CDR3 is given with its conserved first and last residue. D genes are given only for firm matches. Size tells how often a clone was seen (once, few, many) or the class of an expanded clone, and some rows leave it out.

TRBJ1-1 | TRBV28 | - | - | CASSLGQYTEAFF | TGTGCCAGCAGTTTAGGGCAGTACACTGAAGCTTTCTTT
TRBJ2-7 | TRBV9 | - | - | CASSPGSDRSYEQYF | TGTGCCAGCAGCCCAGGTTCGGACAGATCCTACGAGCAGTACTTC
TRBJ2-7 | TRBV29-1 | TRBD1 | few | CSVGQVGPYEQYF | TGCAGCGTAGGACAGGTGGGCCCCTACGAGCAGTACTTC
TRBJ2-1 | TRBV30 | TRBD1 | few | CAWGQGSEQFF | TGTGCCTGGGGACAGGGGAGTGAGCAGTTCTTC
TRBJ2-5 | TRBV5-1 | - | many | CASSLDETQYF | TGCGCCAGCAGCTTGGACGAGACCCAGTACTTC
TRBJ2-1 | TRBV20-1 | TRBD2 | - | CSARTGTSGTNNEQFF | TGCAGTGCTAGAACCGGGACTAGCGGCACCAACAATGAGCAGTTCTTC
TRBJ1-1 | TRBV27 | - | - | CASSRLPGEAFF | TGTGCCAGCAGTCGCCTCCCGGGCGAAGCTTTCTTT
TRBJ1-1 | TRBV2 | - | many | CASTWGRLNMNTEAFF | TGTGCCAGCACCTGGGGCAGACTAAACATGAACACTGAAGCTTTCTTT
TRBJ2-1 | TRBV5-5 | - | - | CASSLAPGPTSYNEQFF | TGTGCCAGCAGCTTGGCCCCGGGTCCTACTTCCTACAATGAGCAGTTCTTC
TRBJ1-5 | TRBV12-3/TRBV12-4 | - | many | CASGQGLNQPQHF | TGTGCCAGCGGGCAGGGACTCAATCAGCCCCAGCATTTT
TRBJ1-2 | TRBV3-1 | - | many | CASSQSRDRANYGYTF | TGTGCCAGCAGCCAGAGCCGTGACCGCGCTAACTATGGCTACACCTTC
TRBJ2-1 | TRBV20-1 | TRBD2 | - | CSASPSSWGGSYEQFF | TGCAGTGCTAGCCCCTCGTCGTGGGGGGGTTCCTATGAGCAGTTCTTC
TRBJ1-2 | TRBV2 | - | many | CASSPGQLNYGYTF | TGTGCCAGCAGTCCCGGACAGCTTAACTATGGCTACACCTTC
TRBJ2-3 | TRBV3-1 | TRBD2 | - | CASSRDLAVSTDTQYF | TGTGCCAGCAGTCGGGACCTAGCGGTCAGCACAGATACGCAGTATTTT
TRBJ2-7 | TRBV29-1 | - | - | CSVGWVSYEQYF | TGCAGCGTTGGGTGGGTTTCCTACGAGCAGTACTTC